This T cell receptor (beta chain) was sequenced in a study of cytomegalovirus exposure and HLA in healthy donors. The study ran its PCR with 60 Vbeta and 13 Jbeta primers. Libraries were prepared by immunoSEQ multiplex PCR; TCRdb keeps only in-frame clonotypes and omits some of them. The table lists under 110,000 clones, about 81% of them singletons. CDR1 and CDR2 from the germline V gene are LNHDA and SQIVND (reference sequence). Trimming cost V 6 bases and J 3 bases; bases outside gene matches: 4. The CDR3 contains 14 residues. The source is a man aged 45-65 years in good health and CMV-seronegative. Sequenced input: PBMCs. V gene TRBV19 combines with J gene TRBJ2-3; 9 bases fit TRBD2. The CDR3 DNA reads TGTGCCAGTAGCGCTAGCGGGACGACAGATACGCAGTATTTT. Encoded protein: CASSASGTTDTQYF.